This TCR beta chain emerged from a study of T cell repertoires in cytomegalovirus infection. Study-wide background: Public TCR beta signatures marked donors with CMV infection and the matching HLA.

TCRdb called the reads again in MiXCR, with one record for every CDR3 protein. Counted here are a few hundred thousand distinct CDR3 sequences, 30% to 35% occurring once; the ten biggest clones make up roughly 15%. V gave up 6 bases and J gave up 0 bases, with 9 bases separating them. The CDR3 runs 14 residues. In the case of this clonotype: Its specificity is unknown.

Study conclusions and caveats: CMV-specific TCR beta clonotypes restricted by HLA-C dominated the ex vivo response.

The material sequenced was cultured PBMCs, taken from culture after CMV antigen stimulation. The chain links TRBV12-3 or TRBV12-4 to TRBJ2-4; no clear D. This clonotype was obtained from a human donor in good health (CMV status not recorded). Some clones in this sample may be carry-over from other donors' samples. For the CDR3, the DNA is TGTGCCAGCAGCCTGACCCCAGCCAAAAACATTCAGTACTTC. Protein product: CASSLTPAKNIQYF.